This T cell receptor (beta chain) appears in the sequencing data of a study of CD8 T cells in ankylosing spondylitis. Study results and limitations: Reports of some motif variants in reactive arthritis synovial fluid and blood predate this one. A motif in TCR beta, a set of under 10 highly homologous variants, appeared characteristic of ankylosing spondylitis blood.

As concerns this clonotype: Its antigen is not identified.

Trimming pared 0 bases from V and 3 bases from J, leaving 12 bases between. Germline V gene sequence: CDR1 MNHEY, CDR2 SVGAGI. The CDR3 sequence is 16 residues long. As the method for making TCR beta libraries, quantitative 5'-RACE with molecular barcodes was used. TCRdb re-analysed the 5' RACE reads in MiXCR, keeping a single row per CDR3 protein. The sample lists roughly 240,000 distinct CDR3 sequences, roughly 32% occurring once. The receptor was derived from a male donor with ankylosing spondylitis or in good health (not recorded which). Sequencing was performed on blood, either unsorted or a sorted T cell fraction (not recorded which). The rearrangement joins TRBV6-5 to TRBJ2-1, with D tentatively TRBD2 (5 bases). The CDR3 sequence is CASSYSRTGNYNEQFF. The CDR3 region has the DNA TGTGCCAGCAGTTACTCGAGGACGGGAAACTACAATGAGCAGTTCTTC.